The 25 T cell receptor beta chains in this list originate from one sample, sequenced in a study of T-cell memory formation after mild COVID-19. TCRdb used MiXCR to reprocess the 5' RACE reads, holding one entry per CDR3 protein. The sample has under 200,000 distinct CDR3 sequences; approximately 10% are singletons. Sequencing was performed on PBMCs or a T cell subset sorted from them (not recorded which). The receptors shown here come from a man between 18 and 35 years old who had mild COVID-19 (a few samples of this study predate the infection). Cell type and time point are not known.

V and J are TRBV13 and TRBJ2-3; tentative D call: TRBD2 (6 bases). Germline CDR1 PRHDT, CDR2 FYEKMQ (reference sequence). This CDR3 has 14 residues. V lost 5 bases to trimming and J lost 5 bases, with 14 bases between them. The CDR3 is CASSPRGSLDTQYF. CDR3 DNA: TGTGCCAGCAGCCCCCGGGGGAGCTTAGATACGCAGTATTTT.

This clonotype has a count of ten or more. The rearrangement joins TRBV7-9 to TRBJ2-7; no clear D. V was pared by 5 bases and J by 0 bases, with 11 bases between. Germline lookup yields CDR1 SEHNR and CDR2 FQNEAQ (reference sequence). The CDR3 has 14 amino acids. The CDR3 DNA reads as TGTGCCAGCAGCCTGGACGCGAACTCCTACGAGCAGTACGTC. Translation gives CASSLDANSYEQYV.

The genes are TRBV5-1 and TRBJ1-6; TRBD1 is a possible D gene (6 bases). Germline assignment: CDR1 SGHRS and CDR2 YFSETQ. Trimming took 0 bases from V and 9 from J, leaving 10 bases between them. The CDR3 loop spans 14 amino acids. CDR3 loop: CASSLGLDSSPLHF. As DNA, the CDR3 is TGCGCCAGCAGCTTGGGGCTGGACAGTTCACCCCTCCACTTT.

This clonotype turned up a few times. In DNA, the CDR3 is TGTGCCAGCAGCCTTATTAGTTACACCGGGGAGCTGTTTTTT. This codes for CASSLISYTGELFF. The chain recombines TRBV11-2 with TRBJ2-2; no firm D call. This CDR3 is 14 amino acids long. The ends were cut back, 5 bases at V and 3 bases at J, with 10 bases in the middle. Germline V CDR1 and CDR2: SGHAT, FQNNGV.

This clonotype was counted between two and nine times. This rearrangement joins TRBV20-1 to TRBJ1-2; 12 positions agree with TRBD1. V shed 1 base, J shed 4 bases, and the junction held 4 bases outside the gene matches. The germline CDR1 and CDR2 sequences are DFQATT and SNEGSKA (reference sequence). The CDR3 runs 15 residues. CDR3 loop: CSARVRDRGPYGYTF. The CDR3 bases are TGCAGTGCTAGAGTCCGGGACAGGGGGCCCTATGGCTACACCTTC.

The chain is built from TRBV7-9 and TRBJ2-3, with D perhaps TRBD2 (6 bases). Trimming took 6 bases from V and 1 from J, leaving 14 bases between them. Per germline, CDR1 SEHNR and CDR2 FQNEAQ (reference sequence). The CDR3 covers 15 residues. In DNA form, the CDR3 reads TGTGCCAGCAGTATTGGGACTGGGGGCACAGATACGCAGTATTTT. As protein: CASSIGTGGTDTQYF.

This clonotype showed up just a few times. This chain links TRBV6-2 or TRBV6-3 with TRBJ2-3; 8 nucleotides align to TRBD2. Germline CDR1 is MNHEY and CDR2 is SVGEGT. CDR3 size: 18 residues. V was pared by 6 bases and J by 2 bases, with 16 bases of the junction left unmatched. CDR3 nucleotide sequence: TGTGCCAGCAGCCCCTCCCGGCGGGGGGCCCTCTTCACAGATACGCAGTATTTT. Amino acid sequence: CASSPSRRGALFTDTQYF.

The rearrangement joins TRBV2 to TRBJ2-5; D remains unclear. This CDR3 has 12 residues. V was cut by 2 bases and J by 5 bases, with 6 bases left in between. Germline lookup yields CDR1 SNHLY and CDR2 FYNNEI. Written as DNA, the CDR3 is TGTGCCAGCAGTGAATCTTGGGAGACCCAGTACTTC. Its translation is CASSESWETQYF.

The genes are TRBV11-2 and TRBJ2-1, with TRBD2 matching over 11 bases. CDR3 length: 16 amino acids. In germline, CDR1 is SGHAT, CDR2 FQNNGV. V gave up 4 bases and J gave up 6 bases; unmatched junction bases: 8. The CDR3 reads CASSYLAGGPLNEQFF. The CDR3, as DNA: TGTGCCAGCAGCTATTTAGCGGGGGGGCCTCTCAATGAGCAGTTCTTC.

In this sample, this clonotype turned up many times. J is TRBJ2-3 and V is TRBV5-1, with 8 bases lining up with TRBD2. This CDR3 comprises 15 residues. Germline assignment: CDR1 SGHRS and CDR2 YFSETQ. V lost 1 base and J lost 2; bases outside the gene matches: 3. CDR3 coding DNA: TGCGCCAGCAGCTTGAACGGGGGGGACACAGATACGCAGTATTTT. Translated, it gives CASSLNGGDTDTQYF.

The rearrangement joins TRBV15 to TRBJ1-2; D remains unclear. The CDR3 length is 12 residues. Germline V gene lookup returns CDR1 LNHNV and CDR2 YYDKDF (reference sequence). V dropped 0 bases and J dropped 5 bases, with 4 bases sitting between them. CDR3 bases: TGTGCCACCAGCAGAGACACGTATGGCTACACCTTC. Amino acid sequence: CATSRDTYGYTF.

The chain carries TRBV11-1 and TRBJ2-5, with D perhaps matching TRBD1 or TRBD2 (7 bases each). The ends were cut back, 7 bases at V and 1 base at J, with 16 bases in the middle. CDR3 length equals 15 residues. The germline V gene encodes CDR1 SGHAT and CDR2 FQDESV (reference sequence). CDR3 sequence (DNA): TGTGCCAGCACCCCAGGGGGGGTCGTCCAAGAGACCCAGTACTTC. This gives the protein CASTPGGVVQETQYF.

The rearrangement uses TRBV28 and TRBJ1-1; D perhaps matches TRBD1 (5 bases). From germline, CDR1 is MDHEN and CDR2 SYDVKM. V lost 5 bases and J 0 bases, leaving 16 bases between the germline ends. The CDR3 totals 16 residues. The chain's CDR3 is CASSPIMGGMNTEAFF. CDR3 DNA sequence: TGTGCCAGCAGTCCCATAATGGGGGGGATGAACACTGAAGCTTTCTTT.

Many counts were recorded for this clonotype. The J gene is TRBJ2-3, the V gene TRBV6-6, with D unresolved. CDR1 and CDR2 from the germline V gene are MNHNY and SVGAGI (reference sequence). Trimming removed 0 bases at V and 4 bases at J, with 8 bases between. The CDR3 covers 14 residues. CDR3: CASSYSPTADTQYF. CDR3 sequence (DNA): TGTGCCAGCAGTTACTCCCCCACCGCAGATACGCAGTATTTT.

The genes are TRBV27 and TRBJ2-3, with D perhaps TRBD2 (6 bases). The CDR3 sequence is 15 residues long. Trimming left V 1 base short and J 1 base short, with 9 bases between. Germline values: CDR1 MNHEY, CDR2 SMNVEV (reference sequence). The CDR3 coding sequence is TGTGCCAGCAGTTTATGGGACTCTGGCACAGATACGCAGTATTTT. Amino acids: CASSLWDSGTDTQYF.

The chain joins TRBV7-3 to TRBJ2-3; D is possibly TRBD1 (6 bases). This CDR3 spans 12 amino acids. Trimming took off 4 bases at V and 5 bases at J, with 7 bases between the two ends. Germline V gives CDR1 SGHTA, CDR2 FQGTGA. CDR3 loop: CASSSTGDTQYF. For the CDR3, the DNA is TGTGCCAGCAGCTCGACAGGAGATACGCAGTATTTT.

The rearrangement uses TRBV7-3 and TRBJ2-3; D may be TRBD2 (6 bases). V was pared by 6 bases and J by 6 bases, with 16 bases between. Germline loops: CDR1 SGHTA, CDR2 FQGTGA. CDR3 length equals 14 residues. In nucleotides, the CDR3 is TGTGCCAGCAGAAAAGGAGGAGGGGACGATACGCAGTATTTT. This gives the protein CASRKGGGDDTQYF.

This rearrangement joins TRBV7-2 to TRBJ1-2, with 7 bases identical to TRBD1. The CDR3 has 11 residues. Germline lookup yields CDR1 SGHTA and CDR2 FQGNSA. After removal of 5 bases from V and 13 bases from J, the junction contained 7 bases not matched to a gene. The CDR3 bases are TGTGCCAGCAGCGTAGACAGGGAATTCACCTTC. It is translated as CASSVDREFTF.

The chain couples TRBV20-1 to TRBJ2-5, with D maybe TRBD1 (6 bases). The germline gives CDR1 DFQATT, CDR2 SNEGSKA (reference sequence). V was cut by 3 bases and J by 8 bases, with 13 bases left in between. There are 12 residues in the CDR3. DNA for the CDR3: TGCAGTGCTAGTCGTCAGGGGATAACCCAGTACTTC. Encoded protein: CSASRQGITQYF.

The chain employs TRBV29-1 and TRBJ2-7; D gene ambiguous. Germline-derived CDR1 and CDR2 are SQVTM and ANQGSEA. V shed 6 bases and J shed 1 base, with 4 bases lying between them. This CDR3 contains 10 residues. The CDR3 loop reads CSVGSYEQYF. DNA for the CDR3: TGCAGCGTCGGTTCCTACGAGCAGTACTTC.

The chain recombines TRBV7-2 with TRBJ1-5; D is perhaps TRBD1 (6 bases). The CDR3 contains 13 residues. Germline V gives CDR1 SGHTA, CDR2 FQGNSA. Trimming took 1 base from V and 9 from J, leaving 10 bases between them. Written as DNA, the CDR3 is TGTGCCAGCAGCTTAGACAGGGTAAGGCCCCAGCATTTT. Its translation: CASSLDRVRPQHF.

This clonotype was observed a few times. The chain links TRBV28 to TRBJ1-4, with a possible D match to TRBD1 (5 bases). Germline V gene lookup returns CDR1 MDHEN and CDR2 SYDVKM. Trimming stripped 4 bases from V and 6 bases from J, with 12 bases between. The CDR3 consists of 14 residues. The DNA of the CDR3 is TGTGCCAGCAGTTCCGGGACGCAATATGAAAAACTGTTTTTT. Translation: CASSSGTQYEKLFF.

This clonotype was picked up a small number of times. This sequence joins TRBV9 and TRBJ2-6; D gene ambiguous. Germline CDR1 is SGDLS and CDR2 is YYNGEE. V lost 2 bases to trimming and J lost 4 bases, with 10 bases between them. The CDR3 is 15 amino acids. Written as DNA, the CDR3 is TGTGCCAGCAGCGTCGCCCCTCTAGGGGCCAACGTCCTGACTTTC. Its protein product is CASSVAPLGANVLTF.

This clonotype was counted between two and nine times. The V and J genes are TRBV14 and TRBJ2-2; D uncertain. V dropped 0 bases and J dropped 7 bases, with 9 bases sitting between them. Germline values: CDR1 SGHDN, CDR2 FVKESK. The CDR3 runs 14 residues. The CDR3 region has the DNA TGTGCCAGCAGCCAAGAACTCCGCGACGGGGAGCTGTTTTTT. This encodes CASSQELRDGELFF.

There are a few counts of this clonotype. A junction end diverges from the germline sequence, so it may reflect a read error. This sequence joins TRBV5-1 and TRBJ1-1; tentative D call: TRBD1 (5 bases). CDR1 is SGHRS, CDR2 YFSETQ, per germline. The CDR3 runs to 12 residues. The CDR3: CASILGDTEAFF. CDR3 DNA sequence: TGCGCCAGCATCTTGGGGGACACTGAAGCTTTCTTT.